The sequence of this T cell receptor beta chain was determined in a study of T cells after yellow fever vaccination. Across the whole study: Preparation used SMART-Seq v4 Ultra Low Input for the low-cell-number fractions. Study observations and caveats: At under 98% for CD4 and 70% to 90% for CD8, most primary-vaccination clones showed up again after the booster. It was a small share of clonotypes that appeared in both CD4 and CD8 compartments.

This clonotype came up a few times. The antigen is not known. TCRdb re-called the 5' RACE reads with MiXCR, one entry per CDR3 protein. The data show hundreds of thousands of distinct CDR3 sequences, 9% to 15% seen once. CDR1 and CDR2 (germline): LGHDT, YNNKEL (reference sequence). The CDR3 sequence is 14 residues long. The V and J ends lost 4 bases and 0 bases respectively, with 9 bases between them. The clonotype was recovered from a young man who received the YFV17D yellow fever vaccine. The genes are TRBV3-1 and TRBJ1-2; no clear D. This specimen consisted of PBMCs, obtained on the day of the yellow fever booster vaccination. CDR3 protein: CASSLYGANYGYTF. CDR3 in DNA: TGTGCCAGCAGCCTTTACGGAGCTAACTATGGCTACACCTTC.